Listed here are 7 T cell receptor beta chains from one sample, sequenced in a study of cytomegalovirus exposure and HLA in healthy donors. 13 Jbeta primers and 60 Vbeta primers were used for the PCR. Generated by immunoSEQ multiplex PCR, the TCRdb table keeps only in-frame clones and is missing some. Of some 140,000 clones in the sample, 50% to 75% were seen once. Material for sequencing was PBMCs. The receptors were sampled from a woman between 35 and 50 years old in good health and CMV-seronegative.

The V gene is TRBV19, the J gene TRBJ1-6, with TRBD1 identical over 7 bases. CDR1 is LNHDA and CDR2 is SQIVND in the germline V gene (reference sequence). Germline trimming cut 8 bases from V and 10 bases from J; bases unmatched to any gene: 11. The CDR3 covers 14 residues. CDR3 amino acids: CASARGGQGSPLHF. In DNA form, the CDR3 reads TGTGCCAGTGCTCGAGGGGGCCAGGGGTCACCCCTCCACTTT.

Notes on this clone: This CDR3 is also generated by other DNA sequences in the sample. V usage is TRBV7-2 and J usage is TRBJ2-3; 7 bases align to TRBD1. Germline CDR1 is SGHTA and CDR2 is FQGNSA. V shed 1 base and J 3 bases; nucleotides not matched to a gene: 1. The length of the CDR3 is 14 residues. CDR3 coding DNA: TGTGCCAGCAGCTTAGACAGGGGAACAGATACGCAGTATTTT. Protein: CASSLDRGTDTQYF.

This clone was recorded a few times. J is TRBJ2-1 and V is TRBV29-1; 7 bases line up with TRBD1. With V trimmed by 7 bases and J by 1 base, 10 bases remained unmatched. This CDR3 comprises 15 residues. CDR1 SQVTM and CDR2 ANQGSEA come from the germline V gene. The CDR3 DNA reads as TGCAGCGCCACAGGGGCCGAGCTTTCCTACAATGAGCAGTTCTTC. Translation gives CSATGAELSYNEQFF.

The V gene is TRBV2, the J gene TRBJ1-1; the D is unclear. The length of the CDR3 is 14 residues. CDR1 and CDR2 (germline): SNHLY, FYNNEI. V was pared by 4 bases and J by 2 bases, with 11 bases between. The CDR3 loop reads CASSGTDTNTEAFF. CDR3 nucleotides: TGTGCCAGCAGTGGCACAGATACTAACACTGAAGCTTTCTTT.

The J gene is TRBJ1-2, the V gene TRBV5-1; 7 positions match TRBD1. With V trimmed by 0 bases and J by 7 bases, 6 bases remained unmatched. The CDR3 has 14 amino acids. The germline V gene encodes CDR1 SGHRS and CDR2 YFSETQ. CDR3 sequence (DNA): TGCGCCAGCAGCTTGGCCGGGACAGTCTCTGGCTACACCTTC. Its protein is CASSLAGTVSGYTF.

The chain has TRBV9 and TRBJ1-4, with no clear D. Germline V gene lookup returns CDR1 SGDLS and CDR2 YYNGEE. This CDR3 region has 13 residues. Trimming stripped 3 bases from V and 8 bases from J, with 11 bases between. The DNA for the CDR3 is TGTGCCAGCAGCGATCAGGCTTCCGAAAAACTGTTTTTT. This encodes CASSDQASEKLFF.

The chain couples TRBV6-5 to TRBJ1-6; 8 bases map to TRBD1. CDR1 and CDR2 from the germline V gene are MNHEY and SVGAGI. CDR3 length: 15 amino acids. J was trimmed by 10 bases and V by 4 bases; bases with no gene match: 9. The CDR3 DNA reads as TGTGCCAGCAGTTTCGGACAGGGCTTTAGATCACCCCTCCACTTT. Amino acid sequence: CASSFGQGFRSPLHF.